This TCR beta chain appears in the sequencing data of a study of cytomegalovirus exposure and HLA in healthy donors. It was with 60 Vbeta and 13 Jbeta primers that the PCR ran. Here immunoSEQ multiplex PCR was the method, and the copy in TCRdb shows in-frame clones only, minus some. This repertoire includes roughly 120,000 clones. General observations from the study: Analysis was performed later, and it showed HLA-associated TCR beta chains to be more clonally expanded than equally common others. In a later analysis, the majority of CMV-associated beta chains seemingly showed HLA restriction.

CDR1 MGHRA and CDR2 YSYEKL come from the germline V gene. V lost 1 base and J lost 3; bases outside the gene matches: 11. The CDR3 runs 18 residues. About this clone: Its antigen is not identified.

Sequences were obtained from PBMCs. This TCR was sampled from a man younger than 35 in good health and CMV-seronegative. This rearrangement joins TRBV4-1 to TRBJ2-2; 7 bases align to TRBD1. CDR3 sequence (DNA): TGCGCCAGCAGCCAAGCCCCCCTCGACAGGGCTCACACCGGGGAGCTGTTTTTT. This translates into CASSQAPLDRAHTGELFF.